The rows below give T cell receptor beta chains drawn from one sample of a study of regulatory T cells in long-lasting Graves disease. TCRdb analysed the multiplex PCR reads with MiXCR anew, one entry per CDR3 protein. The table records 390,000 or so distinct CDR3 sequences, approximately 23% of them present only once. The sample here was peripheral blood mononuclear cells (PBMCs), taken when the disease was refractory, from a patient treated with antithyroid drugs. These receptors were taken from a woman aged 40 to 50 with Graves disease. Both conserved end residues are part of each CDR3. The D gene is left open where the match is weak. Size is stated for part of the rows, as once, few or many counts, or as a class when the clone is expanded.

v_gene,d_gene,j_gene,abundance,CDR3aa
TRBV2,NA,TRBJ2-3,many,CASSESTDTQYF
TRBV28,NA,TRBJ2-5,NA,CASSLLTSEETQCF
TRBV6-1,TRBD2,TRBJ2-1,NA,CASSEFSGSYNEQFF
TRBV6-1,NA,TRBJ1-1,NA,CASRQSSMNTEAFF
TRBV20-1,TRBD2,TRBJ2-2,many,CSARGPSGTGELFF
TRBV27,TRBD1,TRBJ2-1,NA,CASGDRGPANEQFF
TRBV20-1,NA,TRBJ2-5,many,CSASSPAQETQYF
TRBV28,TRBD1,TRBJ1-5,many,CASSLIQGAQPQHF
TRBV27,TRBD2,TRBJ2-1,NA,CASSLFVGLAGAGNEQFF
TRBV11-2,TRBD2,TRBJ2-7,NA,CASSLGRGGRVYEQYF
TRBV20-1,TRBD2,TRBJ2-1,NA,CSPGSSGKMVNEQFF